This T cell receptor beta chain was captured by sequencing in a study of blood T cell repertoires in COVID-19. Whole-study context: From the United States, Italy and Spain came samples of acute and convalescent COVID-19.

Per the study methods: Amplification of reference gene primers was used by the study to estimate nucleated cell counts. The method was immunoSEQ multiplex PCR; TCRdb's version includes in-frame clones alone and lacks a portion of them. V and J calls and clone size are those listed in that table; D and trimming were worked out from the DNA. The data hold about 150,000 clones, with approximately 80% observed a single time. The V and J ends lost 6 bases and 4 bases, in that order; junction bases with no gene match: 6. The CDR3 runs to 14 residues. Germline V lookup: CDR1 KGHSH, CDR2 LQKENI. Sequences were obtained from peripheral blood. The chain has TRBV18 and TRBJ1-5; 7 bases agree with TRBD1. This TCR derives from a woman aged 60-75 years with COVID-19, enrolled during active disease. In nucleotides, the CDR3 is TGTGCCAGCTCGATGACAGGGCCTAATCAGCCCCAGCATTTT. Its protein is CASSMTGPNQPQHF.